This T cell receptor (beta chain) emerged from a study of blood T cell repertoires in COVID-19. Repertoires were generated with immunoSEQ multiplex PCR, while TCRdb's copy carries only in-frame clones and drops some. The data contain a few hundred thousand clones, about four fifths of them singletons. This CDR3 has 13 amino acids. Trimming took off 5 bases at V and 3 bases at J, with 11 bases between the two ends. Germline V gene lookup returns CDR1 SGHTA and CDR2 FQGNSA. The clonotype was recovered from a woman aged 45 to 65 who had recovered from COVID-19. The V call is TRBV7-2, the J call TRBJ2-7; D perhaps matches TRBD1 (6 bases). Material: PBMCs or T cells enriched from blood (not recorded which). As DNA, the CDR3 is TGTGCCAGCAGCCGGACAGAAATCTACGAGCAGTACTTC. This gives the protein CASSRTEIYEQYF.